These 6 T cell receptor beta chains were sequenced from one sample in a study of molecular identifiers for immune sequencing clone quantification. TCRdb redid the calling of the PCR reads with MiXCR, one entry per CDR3 protein. The sample gives some 580,000 distinct CDR3 sequences, 25% of which show up once; roughly 0.83% is in the top ten. Sequenced input: naive CD8+ T cells from blood, with Jurkat cell RNA spiked in. The subset denotes: FACS-sorted CD8+CD4-CCR7+CD45RA+ naive T cells. These receptors were obtained from a human donor in good health. Some libraries in this study had Jurkat cell RNA spiked in.

This clonotype was seen many times. The gene calls are TRBV5-1 and TRBJ2-7; 12 nucleotides line up with TRBD2. The V segment lost 4 bases and the J segment 6 bases; nucleotides outside the gene matches: 11. The germline gives CDR1 SGHRS, CDR2 YFSETQ. The CDR3 is 16 residues long. Here the CDR3 reads CASSAGLAGVFGEQYF. The CDR3 DNA sequence: TGCGCCAGCAGCGCGGGACTAGCGGGCGTATTTGGCGAGCAGTACTTC.

The chain couples TRBV9 to TRBJ2-7, with TRBD1 matching over 9 bases. This CDR3 contains 17 residues. V was pared by 3 bases and J by 7 bases, with 17 bases of the junction left unmatched. Per germline, CDR1 SGDLS and CDR2 YYNGEE. This CDR3 is CASSGGAGDRGEREQYF. CDR3 in DNA: TGTGCCAGCAGCGGAGGCGCGGGCGACAGGGGGGAGAGGGAGCAGTACTTC.

The chain recombines TRBV10-2 with TRBJ1-5, with 8 bases matching TRBD1. The V segment lost 6 bases and the J segment 9 bases; nucleotides outside the gene matches: 13. The CDR3 sequence is 15 residues long. Germline V gene sequence: CDR1 WSHSY, CDR2 SAAADI. Here the CDR3 DNA reads TGCGCCAGCAGAACCGGGACAGGTGGTCGGCGGCCCCAGCATTTT. Amino acids: CASRTGTGGRRPQHF.

With respect to this clonotype: This may come from a read error, since a much larger clone is one base off. The CDR3 loop reads CARSQDIAGASTDTQYF. The DNA of the CDR3 is TGCGCCCGCAGCCAAGATATAGCGGGAGCGAGCACAGATACGCAGTATTTT. The J gene is TRBJ2-3, the V gene TRBV4-3, with 9 bases aligning to TRBD2. The CDR3 loop spans 17 amino acids. Per the germline V gene, CDR1 is LGHNA and CDR2 is YSLEER.

This clonotype was counted a few times. The chain joins TRBV6-5 to TRBJ2-3; 8 bases match TRBD2. The trim removed 0 bases at V and 6 bases at J, leaving 11 bases unmatched. Germline V gene lookup returns CDR1 MNHEY and CDR2 SVGAGI. This CDR3 is 17 amino acids long. DNA for the CDR3: TGTGCCAGCAGTTACTCGTCGGTTCAGCGGGAGAGGGATACGCAGTATTTT. Translation gives CASSYSSVQRERDTQYF.

To note about this clonotype: Germline and junction disagree at one end, which may indicate a read error. The rearrangement uses TRBV27 and TRBJ2-7, with D tentatively TRBD1 (5 bases). This CDR3 has 16 amino acids. CDR1 and CDR2 (germline): MNHEY, SMNVEV (reference sequence). The CDR3 coding sequence is TGTGCCAGCGCTGGATTAGGGGCTAGTGGGTCCTGCGAGCAGTACTTC. Its translation: CASAGLGASGSCEQYF.